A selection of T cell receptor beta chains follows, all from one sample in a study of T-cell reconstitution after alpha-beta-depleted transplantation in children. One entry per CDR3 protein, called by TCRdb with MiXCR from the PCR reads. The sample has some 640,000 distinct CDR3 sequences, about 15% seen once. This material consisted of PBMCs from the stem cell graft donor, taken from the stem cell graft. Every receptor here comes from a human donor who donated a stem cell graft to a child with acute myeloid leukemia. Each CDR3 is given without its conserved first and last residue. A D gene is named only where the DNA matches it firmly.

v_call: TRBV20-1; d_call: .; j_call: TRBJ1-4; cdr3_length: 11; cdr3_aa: SASQPGSEKLF
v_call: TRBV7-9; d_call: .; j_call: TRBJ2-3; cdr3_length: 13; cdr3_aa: ASSPMEGVGDTQY
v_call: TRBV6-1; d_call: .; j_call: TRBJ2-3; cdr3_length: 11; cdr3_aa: ASSVYSTDTQY
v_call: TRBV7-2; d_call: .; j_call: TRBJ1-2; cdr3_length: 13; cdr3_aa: ASSLGILTNYGYT
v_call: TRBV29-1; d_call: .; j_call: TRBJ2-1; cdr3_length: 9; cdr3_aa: SVNRYNEQF
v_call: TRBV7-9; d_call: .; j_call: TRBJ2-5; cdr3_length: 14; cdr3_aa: ASSLEVASSQETQY
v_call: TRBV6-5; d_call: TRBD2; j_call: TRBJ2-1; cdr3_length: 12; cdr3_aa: ASSYLAGGLEQF
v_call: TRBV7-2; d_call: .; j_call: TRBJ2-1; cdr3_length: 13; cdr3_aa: ASSPLGRGYNEQF
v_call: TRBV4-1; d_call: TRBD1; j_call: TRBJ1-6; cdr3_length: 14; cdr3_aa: ASSQEGGLIRSPLH
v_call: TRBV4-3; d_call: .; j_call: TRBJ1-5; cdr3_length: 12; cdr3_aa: ASSQNGAYQPQH
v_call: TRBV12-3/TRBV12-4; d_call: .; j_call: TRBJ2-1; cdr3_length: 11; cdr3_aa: ASSLLLVNEQF
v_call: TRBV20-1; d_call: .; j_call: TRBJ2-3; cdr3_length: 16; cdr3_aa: SARGDSPPQPSTDTQY
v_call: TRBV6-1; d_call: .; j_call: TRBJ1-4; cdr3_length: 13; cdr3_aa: ASSPSFATNEKLF
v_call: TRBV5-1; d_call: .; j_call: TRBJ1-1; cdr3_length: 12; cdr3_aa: ASSSRGGDTEAF
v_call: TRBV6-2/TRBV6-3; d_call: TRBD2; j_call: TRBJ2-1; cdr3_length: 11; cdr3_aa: ASSYERDFEQF
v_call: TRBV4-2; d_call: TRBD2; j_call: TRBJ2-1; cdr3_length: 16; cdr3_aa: ASSQDLRGLAGYNEQF
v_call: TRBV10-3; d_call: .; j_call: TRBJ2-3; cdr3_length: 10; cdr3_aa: ASRGNTDTQY
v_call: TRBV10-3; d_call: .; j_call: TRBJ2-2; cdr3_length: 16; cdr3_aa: AISERTLAIANTGELF
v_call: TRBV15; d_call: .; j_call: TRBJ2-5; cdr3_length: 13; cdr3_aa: ATSRDPRGQETQY
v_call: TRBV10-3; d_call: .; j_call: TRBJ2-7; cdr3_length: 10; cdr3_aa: AISEGVDEQY
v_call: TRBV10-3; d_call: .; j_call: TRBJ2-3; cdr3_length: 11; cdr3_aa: AISGVPSDTQY
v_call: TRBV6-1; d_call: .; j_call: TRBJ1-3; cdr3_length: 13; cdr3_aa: ASSPGTHSGNTIY
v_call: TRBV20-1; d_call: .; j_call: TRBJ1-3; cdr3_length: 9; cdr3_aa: SARDTLRGY
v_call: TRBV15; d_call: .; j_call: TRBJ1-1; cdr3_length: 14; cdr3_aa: ATSRDGQLMNTEAF
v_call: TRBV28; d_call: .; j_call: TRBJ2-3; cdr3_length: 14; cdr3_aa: ASSFTSIGAGDTQY
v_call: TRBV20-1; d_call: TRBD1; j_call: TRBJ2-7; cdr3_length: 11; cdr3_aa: SASGTGSYEQY
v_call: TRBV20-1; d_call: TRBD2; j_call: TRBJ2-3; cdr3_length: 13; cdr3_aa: SALHGGVSTDTQY
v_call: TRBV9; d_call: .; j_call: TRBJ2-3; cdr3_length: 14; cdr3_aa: ASSGRDPRGPDTQY
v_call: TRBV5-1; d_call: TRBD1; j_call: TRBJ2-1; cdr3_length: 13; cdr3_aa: ATTQGAQAYNEQF
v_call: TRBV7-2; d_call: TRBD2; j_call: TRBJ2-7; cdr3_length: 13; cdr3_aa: ASSLSGTRAHEQY
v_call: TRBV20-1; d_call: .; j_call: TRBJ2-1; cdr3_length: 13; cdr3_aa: SASLVRGTIDEQF
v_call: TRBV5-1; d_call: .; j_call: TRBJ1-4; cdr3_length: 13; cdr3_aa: ASSLGTGMDEKLF
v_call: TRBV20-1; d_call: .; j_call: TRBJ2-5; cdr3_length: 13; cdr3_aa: SAIQDGRGQETQY
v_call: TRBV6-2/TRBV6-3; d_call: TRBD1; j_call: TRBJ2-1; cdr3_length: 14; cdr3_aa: ASSPSTGDSYNEQF
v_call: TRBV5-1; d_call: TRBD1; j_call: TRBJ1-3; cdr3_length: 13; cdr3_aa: ASSLGTGDGNTIY
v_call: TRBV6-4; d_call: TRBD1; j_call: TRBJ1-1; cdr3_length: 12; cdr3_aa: ASRTTGGNTEAF
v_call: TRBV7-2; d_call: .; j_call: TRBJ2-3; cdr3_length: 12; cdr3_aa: ASSSGTGTDTQY